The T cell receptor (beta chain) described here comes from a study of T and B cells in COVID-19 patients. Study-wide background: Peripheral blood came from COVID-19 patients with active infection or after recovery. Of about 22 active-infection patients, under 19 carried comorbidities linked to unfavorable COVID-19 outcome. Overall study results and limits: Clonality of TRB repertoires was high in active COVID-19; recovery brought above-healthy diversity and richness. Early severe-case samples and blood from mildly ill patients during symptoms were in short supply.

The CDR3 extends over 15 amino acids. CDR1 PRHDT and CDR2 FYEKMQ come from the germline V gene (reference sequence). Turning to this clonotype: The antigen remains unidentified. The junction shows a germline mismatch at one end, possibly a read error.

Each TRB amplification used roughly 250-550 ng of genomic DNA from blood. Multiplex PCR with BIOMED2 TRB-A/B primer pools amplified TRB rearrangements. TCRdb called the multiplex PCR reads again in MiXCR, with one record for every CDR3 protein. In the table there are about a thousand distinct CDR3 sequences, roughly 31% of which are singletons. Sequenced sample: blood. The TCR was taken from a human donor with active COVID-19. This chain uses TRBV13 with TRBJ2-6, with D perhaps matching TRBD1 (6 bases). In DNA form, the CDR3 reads TGTTCCAGCAGCTTAGAGGGGGCTGGGGCCAACGTCCTGACTTTC. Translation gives CSSSLEGAGANVLTF.